The 5 T cell receptor beta chains in this list originate from one sample, sequenced in a study of cytomegalovirus exposure and HLA in healthy donors. A multiplex PCR was run with 60 Vbeta primers and 13 Jbeta primers. Clones were read by immunoSEQ multiplex PCR, and TCRdb kept only the in-frame ones, dropping some. The data show about 220,000 clones, with 82% seen just once and roughly 6% held by the top ten. The specimen was PBMCs. The receptors shown here come from a middle-aged man in good health and CMV-seropositive.

V usage is TRBV18 and J usage is TRBJ1-1, with a possible D match to TRBD1 (6 bases). V lost 3 bases and J 0 bases, leaving 11 bases between the germline ends. The CDR3 loop spans 15 amino acids. CDR1 KGHSH and CDR2 LQKENI come from the germline V gene. In nucleotides, the CDR3 is TGTGCCAGCTCACCTGAGGGGGAGCTGAACACTGAAGCTTTCTTT. As protein: CASSPEGELNTEAFF.

The sample holds a few counts of this clone. The chain combines TRBV5-4 with TRBJ2-2; TRBD2 agrees at 9 bases. Looked up from germline, CDR1 is SGHNT and CDR2 is YYREEE (reference sequence). The CDR3 is 13 amino acids. V was clipped by 6 bases and J by 7 bases; unmatched bases: 4. CDR3 nucleotides: TGTGCCAGCACCATACTAGCGGGCGGGGAGCTGTTTTTT. Translated, it gives CASTILAGGELFF. The whole variable domain, remainder taken from reference TRBV5-4 and TRBJ2-2, is ETGVTQSPTHLIKTRGQQVTLRCSSQSGHNTVSWYQQALGQGPQFIFQYYREEENGRGNFPPRFSGLQFPNYSSELNVNALELDDSALYLCASTILAGGELFFGEGSRLTVL.

V is TRBV4-1 and J is TRBJ2-3; the D gene is possibly TRBD1 (6 bases). V was pared by 4 bases and J by 1 base, with 15 bases between. Per the germline V gene, CDR1 is MGHRA and CDR2 is YSYEKL. The CDR3 extends over 16 amino acids. The CDR3 protein is CASSRARGAGTDTQYF. In nucleotides, the CDR3 is TGCGCCAGCAGCCGCGCCAGGGGAGCGGGCACAGATACGCAGTATTTT.

A few counts support this clone. V and J are TRBV6-6 and TRBJ1-1; no reliable D call. This CDR3 spans 12 amino acids. The ends were cut back, 6 bases at V and 0 bases at J, with 5 bases in the middle. Germline V gene sequence: CDR1 MNHNY, CDR2 SVGAGI (reference sequence). The CDR3 protein is CASRLLNTEAFF. CDR3 in DNA: TGTGCCAGCAGACTATTGAACACTGAAGCTTTCTTT.

The chain recombines TRBV18 with TRBJ1-5; D is perhaps TRBD1 (5 bases). V was cut by 3 bases and J by 8 bases, with 14 bases left in between. The CDR3 loop spans 14 amino acids. Germline CDR1 reads KGHSH; CDR2 reads LQKENI. CDR3 in amino acids: CASSPSGGIKPQHF. As DNA, the CDR3 is TGTGCCAGCTCACCCTCCGGGGGTATTAAGCCCCAGCATTTT.